This T cell receptor (beta chain) is drawn from a study of T cells expressing NK-cell markers. No DNA is given; TCRdb re-called the 5' RACE reads and lists each CDR3 protein once. This table holds about 260,000 distinct CDR3 sequences. CDR1 is DFQATT and CDR2 is SNEGSKA in the germline V gene (reference sequence). CDR3 length: 15 residues. Sequencing was carried out using blood T cells: a sorted CD56 or NKG2C T cell subset, CD4+ or CD8+ T cells, or bulk PBMC T cells (not recorded which). This rearrangement joins TRBV20-1 to TRBJ2-1; TCRdb's D gene call, TRBD2, goes unchecked for lack of DNA. This TCR was sampled from a man between 18 and 35 years old in good health. The CDR3 protein is CSARDMRLEVHEQFF.